These 13 T cell receptor beta chains originate from one sample sequenced in a study of T cells in Graves' hyperthyroidism and ophthalmopathy. Amplification of TCR beta CDR3 regions was performed using RNA transcripts as template. During a first-round RT-PCR of the TCR CDR3, the HTBI primer set was used. MiXCR was run by TCRdb on the multiplex PCR reads, yielding one entry per CDR3 protein. Of over 200,000 distinct CDR3 sequences in the sample, approximately 20% were seen once. Sequencing was carried out using blood. The receptor set was obtained from a middle-aged man with Graves' hyperthyroidism.

Of note for this clonotype: A much larger clone differs by one base, so this may be a read error. The chain combines TRBV20-1 with TRBJ2-1; the D is unclear. Germline CDR1 and CDR2: DFQATT and SNEGSKA (reference sequence). Trimming shortened V by 3 bases and J by 8 bases, and 17 bases separated the two germline ends. This CDR3 has 14 amino acids. DNA of the CDR3: TGCAGTGCTAGGGATTCTAAACTATTCTATGAGCAGTTCTTC. It is translated as CSARDSKLFYEQFF.

This clonotype was seen ten or more times. The chain couples TRBV30 to TRBJ1-1, with 10 bases that match TRBD1. V shed 4 bases and J 8 bases; nucleotides not matched to a gene: 7. Germline V CDR1 and CDR2: GTSNPN, SVGIG (reference sequence). The CDR3 loop spans 13 amino acids. This chain's CDR3 is CAWTQTGGSEAFF. As DNA, the CDR3 is TGTGCCTGGACCCAGACAGGGGGCTCCGAAGCTTTCTTT.

This clonotype showed up many times. The genes are TRBV7-8 and TRBJ2-7, with 8 bases that match TRBD1. Germline CDR1 is SGHVS and CDR2 is FQNEAQ. This CDR3 region has 14 residues. With V trimmed by 3 bases and J by 0 bases, 1 base remained unmatched. This CDR3 reads CASSFGQGSYEQYF. The CDR3 coding sequence is TGTGCCAGCAGCTTTGGACAGGGCTCCTACGAGCAGTACTTC. Together with reference TRBV7-8 and TRBJ2-7, the CDR3 gives the full variable domain: GAGVSQSPRYKVAKRGQDVALRCDPISGHVSLFWYQQALGQGPEFLTYFQNEAQLDKSGLPSDRFFAERPEGSVSTLKIQRTQQEDSAVYLCASSFGQGSYEQYFGPGTRLTVT.

In this sample, this clonotype turned up many times. The chain uses TRBV7-8 and TRBJ1-6; D is possibly TRBD1 (5 bases). CDR3 length: 14 residues. Per the germline V gene, CDR1 is SGHVS and CDR2 is FQNEAQ. Trimming pared 5 bases from V and 9 bases from J, leaving 14 bases between. The CDR3 loop is CASSKYTGPSPLHF. In DNA, the CDR3 is TGTGCCAGCAGCAAATATACAGGTCCTTCACCCCTCCACTTT.

This clonotype was seen ten or more times. CDR3 amino acids: CASSWARTANTGELFF. CDR3 sequence (DNA): TGCGCCAGCAGCTGGGCGCGGACAGCGAACACCGGGGAGCTGTTTTTT. V is TRBV5-1 and J is TRBJ2-2, with a weak D call TRBD1 (6 bases). This CDR3 has 16 residues. V lost 3 bases to trimming and J lost 0 bases, with 12 bases between them. Looked up from germline, CDR1 is SGHRS and CDR2 is YFSETQ.

At least ten counts were recorded for this clonotype. V is TRBV24-1 and J is TRBJ2-5, with 7 nucleotides matching TRBD2. Trimming at V came to 9 bases and at J to 3 bases, leaving 3 bases not matched to a gene. Germline CDR1 is KGHDR and CDR2 is SFDVKD. CDR3 length equals 12 residues. CDR3 nucleotides: TGTGCCACCCAGCGGGGTGAAGAGACCCAGTACTTC. Translation gives CATQRGEETQYF.

This clonotype was seen at least ten times. The V and J genes are TRBV6-2 or TRBV6-3 and TRBJ2-1, with 8 bases lining up with TRBD1. The germline CDR1 and CDR2 sequences are MNHEY and SVGEGT. The ends lost 6 bases at V and 8 bases at J; junction bases unmatched: 15. The CDR3 spans 16 residues. CDR3 DNA: TGTGCCAGCAGCCCTTCAGGGGGCTTATCGCTGGATGAGCAGTTCTTC. Translation: CASSPSGGLSLDEQFF.

This clonotype was counted many times. V is TRBV2 and J is TRBJ2-2; 15 bases line up with TRBD2. This CDR3 contains 18 residues. V trimming: 5 bases; J trimming: 1 base; junction bases outside the gene matches: 5. Per the germline V gene, CDR1 is SNHLY and CDR2 is FYNNEI. The CDR3 here is CASSSGLAGGGNTGELFF. The CDR3, as DNA: TGTGCCAGCAGTTCTGGACTAGCGGGGGGGGGGAACACCGGGGAGCTGTTTTTT.

This clonotype has a count of ten or more. The chain carries TRBV28 and TRBJ2-2; TRBD1 might be the D (5 bases). V was pared by 6 bases and J by 0 bases, with 11 bases between. This CDR3 has 15 residues. In germline, CDR1 is MDHEN, CDR2 SYDVKM. The CDR3 region has the DNA TGTGCCAGCAGCCGGACACTCGCGAACACCGGGGAGCTGTTTTTT. Translated: CASSRTLANTGELFF. The full variable domain, its missing parts supplied by reference TRBV28 and TRBJ2-2, is DVKVTQSSRYLVKRTGEKVFLECVQDMDHENMFWYRQDPGLGLRLIYFSYDVKMKEKGDIPEGYSVSREKKERFSLILESASTNQTSMYLCASSRTLANTGELFFGEGSRLTVL.

This rearrangement joins TRBV11-2 to TRBJ1-6; D unclear. This CDR3 is built from 15 residues. Trimming took 1 base from V and 5 from J, leaving 9 bases between them. The germline gives CDR1 SGHAT, CDR2 FQNNGV. The CDR3 DNA reads as TGTGCCAGCAGCTTAGTACGGGGTAATAATTCACCCCTCCACTTT. As protein: CASSLVRGNNSPLHF.

J is TRBJ1-4 and V is TRBV29-1; a weak D match, TRBD1 (5 bases). CDR1 SQVTM and CDR2 ANQGSEA come from the germline V gene. This CDR3 is built from 13 residues. Deletions cut 1 base from V and 8 bases from J, with 11 bases between. CDR3 sequence (DNA): TGCAGCGTTGAAGGGGGCCTAGGCGAAAAACTGTTTTTT. The encoded protein is CSVEGGLGEKLFF.

This chain joins TRBV6-1 and TRBJ2-1; possibly TRBD1 or TRBD2 for D (5 bases each). The CDR3 runs 11 residues. V was pared by 10 bases and J by 9 bases, with 13 bases between. Germline assignment: CDR1 MNHNS and CDR2 SASEGT. This chain's CDR3 is CAIKWGSEQFF. CDR3 DNA: TGTGCCATCAAGTGGGGGAGTGAGCAGTTCTTC.

This clonotype has ten or more counts. The genes are TRBV2 and TRBJ1-1; the match to TRBD1 covers 9 bases. The CDR3 loop spans 18 amino acids. V gave up 6 bases and J gave up 0 bases; unmatched junction bases: 14. The V gene's germline CDR1 is SNHLY and CDR2 FYNNEI. CDR3 in DNA: TGTGCCAGCAGCCCTCTAGGGACAGGGATTAGCATGAACACTGAAGCTTTCTTT. Protein product: CASSPLGTGISMNTEAFF. The variable domain in full, with the rest retrieved from reference TRBV2 and TRBJ1-1, is EPEVTQTPSHQVTQMGQEVILRCVPISNHLYFYWYRQILGQKVEFLVSFYNNEISEKSEIFDDQFSVERPDGSNFTLKIRSTKLEDSAMYFCASSPLGTGISMNTEAFFGQGTRLTVV.